The 26 T cell receptor beta chains reported below all come from one sample, sequenced in a study of T cells in Graves' hyperthyroidism and ophthalmopathy. Amplified TCR beta CDR3 regions derived from RNA transcripts. The HTBI primer set drove a first-round RT-PCR of the TCR CDR3. TCRdb ran MiXCR on the multiplex PCR reads and lists one entry per CDR3 protein. The sample lists about 200,000 distinct CDR3 sequences, about 17% seen once, with roughly 49% in the top ten. Sequencing was carried out using blood. The origin of the receptors is a woman in her forties or fifties with Graves' hyperthyroidism.

This clonotype occurred many times. The gene calls are TRBV20-1 and TRBJ2-1; 10 bases are a match to TRBD2. The CDR3 contains 15 residues. V lost 6 bases to trimming and J lost 7 bases; unmatched junction nucleotides: 12. CDR1 is DFQATT, CDR2 SNEGSKA, per germline (reference sequence). CDR3 amino acids: CSALSGTSVKNEQFF. The CDR3 nucleotides are TGCAGTGCCCTGTCCGGGACTAGCGTAAAGAATGAGCAGTTCTTC.

The chain couples TRBV3-1 to TRBJ1-2; D perhaps matches TRBD1 (5 bases). Germline-derived CDR1 and CDR2 are LGHDT and YNNKEL (reference sequence). Trimming left V 6 bases short and J 7 bases short, with 15 bases between. The CDR3 runs 13 residues. In nucleotides, the CDR3 is TGTGCCAGCAGATTCAAGTGGGACGGTGGCTACACCTTC. Residues: CASRFKWDGGYTF.

This clonotype has ten or more counts. The chain is built from TRBV7-8 and TRBJ2-5; D could derive from TRBD1 or TRBD2 (5 bases each). The CDR3 consists of 17 residues. The germline V gene encodes CDR1 SGHVS and CDR2 FQNEAQ. Deletions cut 2 bases from V and 5 bases from J, with 21 bases between. The CDR3 coding sequence is TGTGCCAGCAGCTTATCACAGACTCCGGGGTGGGGGGAGACCCAGTACTTC. Translating gives CASSLSQTPGWGETQYF.

This chain links TRBV20-1 with TRBJ2-7, with 9 bases that match TRBD1. CDR3 size: 14 residues. Germline V gene data show CDR1 as DFQATT and CDR2 as SNEGSKA (reference sequence). Trimming removed 5 bases from V and 7 bases from J; junction bases left unmatched: 12. CDR3 in amino acids: CSAPTGGPDGEQYF. CDR3 nucleotides: TGCAGTGCTCCTACAGGGGGCCCCGATGGGGAGCAGTACTTC.

This clonotype has a count of ten or more. The V gene is TRBV3-1, the J gene TRBJ2-7, with D possibly being TRBD2 (6 bases). The ends were cut back, 0 bases at V and 2 bases at J, with 11 bases in the middle. CDR3 length: 15 residues. Germline lookup yields CDR1 LGHDT and CDR2 YNNKEL (reference sequence). CDR3 sequence: CASSQDASGAYEQYF. DNA of the CDR3: TGTGCCAGCAGCCAAGATGCGTCGGGGGCCTACGAGCAGTACTTC.

A word on this clonotype: This sequence may be a read error, since a much larger clone differs from it by one base. This sequence joins TRBV29-1 and TRBJ1-2, with D possibly matching TRBD1 (5 bases). Germline V gene sequence: CDR1 SQVTM, CDR2 ANQGSEA. The germline V and J ends were trimmed by 7 bases and 8 bases, with 23 bases remaining between them. This CDR3 is 14 amino acids long. CDR3 region: CSAALSGRARGYTF. CDR3 coding DNA: TGCAGCGCCGCCTTGTCCGGCAGGGCCAGGGGCTACACCTTC.

The table lists this clonotype with many counts. CDR3 sequence: CSARDLEATPYEQYF. The CDR3 region has the DNA TGCAGTGCTAGAGATCTGGAGGCGACACCCTACGAGCAGTACTTC. The gene calls are TRBV20-1 and TRBJ2-7; tentatively, D is TRBD2 (5 bases). With 0 bases removed from V and 2 bases from J, the gap between germline ends came to 14 bases. CDR3 length: 15 amino acids. Germline-derived CDR1 and CDR2 are DFQATT and SNEGSKA (reference sequence).

Only one count was recorded for this clonotype. The V gene is TRBV29-1, the J gene TRBJ2-5; the match to TRBD2 covers 13 bases. Germline trimming cut 6 bases from V and 7 bases from J; bases unmatched to any gene: 5. The length of the CDR3 is 13 residues. Germline-derived CDR1 and CDR2 are SQVTM and ANQGSEA. The CDR3 reads CSVRTSGGGTQYF. As DNA, the CDR3 is TGCAGCGTGCGGACTAGCGGGGGCGGGACCCAGTACTTC.

This clonotype appeared many times. The rearrangement joins TRBV7-3 to TRBJ1-1; D not resolved. CDR1 SGHTA and CDR2 FQGTGA come from the germline V gene. The CDR3 consists of 13 residues. The V end lost 5 bases, the J end lost 2 bases, and 9 bases lay between the germline ends. The DNA of the CDR3 is TGTGCCAGCAGCCCAGCCTTCAACACTGAAGCTTTCTTT. Translation: CASSPAFNTEAFF.

This clonotype has more than one count but fewer than ten. The V call is TRBV19, the J call TRBJ1-1, with TRBD1 identical over 8 bases. J lost 6 bases, V lost 5 bases, and 8 bases had no gene match. The germline CDR1 and CDR2 sequences are LNHDA and SQIVND (reference sequence). This CDR3 is built from 14 residues. In DNA form, the CDR3 reads TGTGCCAGTAGTCCGCAGGGGGCAGGGGCTGAAGCTTTCTTT. Its translation: CASSPQGAGAEAFF.

The rearrangement uses TRBV20-1 and TRBJ1-3; D is unclear. V was pared by 0 bases and J by 4 bases, with 10 bases between. Germline V gene sequence: CDR1 DFQATT, CDR2 SNEGSKA (reference sequence). The CDR3 is 14 residues long. The CDR3 nucleotides are TGCAGTGCTAGAGAAATGGACTGGGGAAACACCATATATTTT. This translates into CSAREMDWGNTIYF.

This clonotype showed up many times. The V and J genes are TRBV30 and TRBJ1-1; the D is unclear. Trimming cost V 1 base and J 1 base, with 10 bases left between them. This CDR3 comprises 14 residues. CDR1 is GTSNPN and CDR2 is SVGIG in the germline V gene (reference sequence). The CDR3 region has the DNA TGTGCCTGGAGTGGTCTTACAGAGAACACTGAAGCTTTCTTT. Amino acids: CAWSGLTENTEAFF.

V gene TRBV6-2 or TRBV6-3 combines with J gene TRBJ2-7; 8 nucleotides match TRBD2. The germline CDR1 and CDR2 sequences are MNHEY and SVGEGT. This CDR3 has 15 amino acids. V trimming: 2 bases; J trimming: 7 bases; junction bases outside the gene matches: 10. The CDR3 DNA is TGTGCCAGCAGTTACGCCGAAGCGGGAGCGGGTGAGCAGTACTTC. It specifies CASSYAEAGAGEQYF.

This clonotype was seen a few times. This sequence joins TRBV5-1 and TRBJ2-7; TRBD1 might be the D (6 bases). Trimming removed 0 bases from V and 3 bases from J, with 13 bases in between. Germline-derived CDR1 and CDR2 are SGHRS and YFSETQ. The length of the CDR3 is 15 residues. CDR3 DNA sequence: TGCGCCAGCAGCTTGGTAGACAGGACAAGCTACGAGCAGTACTTC. This sequence encodes CASSLVDRTSYEQYF.

V gene TRBV12-3 or TRBV12-4 combines with J gene TRBJ2-4; 8 positions agree with TRBD2. The CDR3 runs to 14 residues. V dropped 1 base and J dropped 9; count of bases not matched to a gene: 5. In DNA, the CDR3 is TGTGCCAGCAGTTTAGTTAGCGGGAAGAGCATTCAGTACTTC. The encoded protein is CASSLVSGKSIQYF.

The table lists this clonotype with many counts. V gene TRBV3-1 combines with J gene TRBJ2-2; no firm D call. V was trimmed by 0 bases and J by 3 bases, leaving 11 bases between them. Germline V gene data show CDR1 as LGHDT and CDR2 as YNNKEL (reference sequence). This CDR3 is built from 16 residues. CDR3 in DNA: TGTGCCAGCAGCCAAGATTCCGGAATATACACCGGGGAGCTGTTTTTT. Its translation: CASSQDSGIYTGELFF.

This clonotype was observed at least ten times. The J gene is TRBJ1-4, the V gene TRBV7-2; D unresolved. Trimming removed 1 base at V and 7 bases at J, with 7 bases between. This CDR3 comprises 13 residues. Germline loops: CDR1 SGHTA, CDR2 FQGNSA. The CDR3 region has the DNA TGTGCCAGCAGCTTAGTCCTGCGTGAAAAACTGTTTTTT. It specifies CASSLVLREKLFF. Variable domain in full (rest from reference TRBV7-2 and TRBJ1-4): GAGVSQSPSNKVTEKGKDVELRCDPISGHTALYWYRQSLGQGLEFLIYFQGNSAPDKSGLPSDRFSAERTGGSVSTLTIQRTQQEDSAVYLCASSLVLREKLFFGSGTQLSVL.

This clonotype was counted many times. The rearrangement joins TRBV3-1 to TRBJ2-7; 9 positions agree with TRBD2. The V and J ends lost 4 bases and 6 bases, in that order; junction bases with no gene match: 7. The CDR3 contains 14 residues. In germline, CDR1 is LGHDT, CDR2 YNNKEL (reference sequence). The CDR3 bases are TGTGCCAGCAGCCTCCGGACTAGCGTTGGCGAGCAGTACTTC. Translated, it gives CASSLRTSVGEQYF.

This clonotype was observed many times. The chain has TRBV6-1 and TRBJ2-7; 8 bases map to TRBD2. From germline, CDR1 is MNHNS and CDR2 SASEGT. V lost 5 bases to trimming and J lost 0 bases; unmatched junction nucleotides: 3. CDR3 length: 14 residues. CDR3 bases: TGTGCCAGCAGTTACAGCGGGGGCTCCTACGAGCAGTACTTC. It specifies CASSYSGGSYEQYF.

This clonotype came up a few times. This sequence joins TRBV30 and TRBJ1-1; D call uncertain. The CDR3 spans 14 residues. In germline, CDR1 is GTSNPN, CDR2 SVGIG (reference sequence). With 4 bases removed from V and 0 bases from J, the gap between germline ends came to 12 bases. The CDR3 sequence: CAWIRWNMNTEAFF. For the CDR3, the DNA is TGTGCCTGGATACGGTGGAACATGAACACTGAAGCTTTCTTT. The full variable domain, with the rest looked up from reference TRBV30 and TRBJ1-1, is SQTIHQWPATLVQPVGSPLSLECTVEGTSNPNLYWYRQAAGRGLQLLFYSVGIGQISSEVPQNLSASRPQDRQFILSSKKLLLSDSGFYLCAWIRWNMNTEAFFGQGTRLTVV.

This clonotype appeared many times. This chain connects TRBV6-1 to TRBJ2-5; tentative D call: TRBD2 (5 bases). Trimming cost V 3 bases and J 4 bases, with 15 bases left between them. The V gene's germline CDR1 is MNHNS and CDR2 SASEGT. The CDR3 has 15 residues. The CDR3 is CASSDFRDMRETQYF. The CDR3 region has the DNA TGTGCCAGCAGTGATTTTCGGGATATGAGAGAGACCCAGTACTTC.

This clonotype was recorded at least ten times. The chain combines TRBV12-3 or TRBV12-4 with TRBJ1-5, with 8 bases fitting TRBD1. The CDR3 sequence is 14 residues long. V shed 4 bases and J 6 bases; nucleotides not matched to a gene: 5. This CDR3 is CASSSGQGFQPQHF. The DNA for the CDR3 is TGTGCCAGCAGTTCCGGACAGGGTTTTCAGCCCCAGCATTTT.

This clonotype was found many times. The DNA for the CDR3 is TGTGCCAGCAGTGAACAAGGGTTTGGAAACACCATATATTTT. Translated: CASSEQGFGNTIYF. The chain carries TRBV2 and TRBJ1-3; D is unclear. The CDR3 is 14 residues long. V lost 2 bases and J lost 3, with 8 bases in between. CDR1 is SNHLY and CDR2 is FYNNEI in the germline V gene.

This clonotype occurred a few times. The chain is built from TRBV20-1 and TRBJ1-3; D perhaps matches TRBD1 (6 bases). CDR1 and CDR2 from the germline V gene are DFQATT and SNEGSKA (reference sequence). V was trimmed by 4 bases and J by 4 bases, leaving 17 bases between them. CDR3 size: 15 residues. For the CDR3, the DNA is TGCAGTGCTACCGGGAGGGGGGCAGCGGGAAACACCATATATTTT. This sequence encodes CSATGRGAAGNTIYF.

This clonotype was found many times. V gene TRBV7-9 combines with J gene TRBJ2-5; 12 positions match TRBD2. This CDR3 has 17 amino acids. From germline, CDR1 is SEHNR and CDR2 FQNEAQ (reference sequence). V lost 5 bases to trimming and J lost 5 bases; unmatched junction nucleotides: 12. The CDR3 loop reads CASSQTSSGRAPETQYF. In DNA form, the CDR3 reads TGTGCCAGCAGCCAAACCTCTAGCGGGAGGGCCCCGGAGACCCAGTACTTC.

This clonotype was counted ten times or more. This chain connects TRBV28 to TRBJ2-7; 9 nucleotides match TRBD2. The CDR3 runs to 16 residues. V was pared by 8 bases and J by 1 base, with 12 bases of the junction left unmatched. Looked up from germline, CDR1 is MDHEN and CDR2 is SYDVKM. In nucleotides, the CDR3 is TGTGCCAGCTCCCTGTGGCGGGAGGGTTATTCCTACGAGCAGTACTTC. It codes for CASSLWREGYSYEQYF.